The sequence of this T cell receptor (beta chain) was determined in a study of spatial heterogeneity in lung cancer. Points from the study as a whole: Circulating ubiquitous expanded tumor TCRs were observed more frequently at resection than at follow-up.

This clonotype was counted a few times. The antigen is unknown. The junction departs from the called germline gene at one end, perhaps through a read error. Time point noted: blood at routine non-recurrence follow-up after resection. TCRdb used MiXCR to reprocess the 5' RACE reads, holding one entry per CDR3 protein. The sample records around 41,000 distinct CDR3 sequences, about 22% being singletons. Germline V CDR1 and CDR2: KGHSY, FQNENV. CDR3 length: 14 residues. The chain couples TRBV16 to TRBJ1-2, with D tentatively TRBD1 (5 bases). Sequencing used PBMCs, obtained at follow-up. The source is a female donor with early-stage non-small cell lung cancer. CDR3: CASSQSGQGLSVLF. The CDR3 nucleotides read TGTGCCAGCAGCCAATCGGGCCAGGGACTGTCCGTACTCTTC.